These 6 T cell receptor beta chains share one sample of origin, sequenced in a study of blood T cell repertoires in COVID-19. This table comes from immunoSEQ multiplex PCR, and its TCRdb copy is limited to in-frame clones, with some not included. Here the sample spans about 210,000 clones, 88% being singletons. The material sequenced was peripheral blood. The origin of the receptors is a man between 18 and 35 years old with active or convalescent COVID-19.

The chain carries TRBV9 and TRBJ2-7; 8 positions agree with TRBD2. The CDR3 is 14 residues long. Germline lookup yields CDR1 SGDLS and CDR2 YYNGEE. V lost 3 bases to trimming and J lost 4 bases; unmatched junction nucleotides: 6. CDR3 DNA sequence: TGTGCCAGCAGCGGGATGAGCGGGAGTTACGAGCAGTACTTC. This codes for CASSGMSGSYEQYF.

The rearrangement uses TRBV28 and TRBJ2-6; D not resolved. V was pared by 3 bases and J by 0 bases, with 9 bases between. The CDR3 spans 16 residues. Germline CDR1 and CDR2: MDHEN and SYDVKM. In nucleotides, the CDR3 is TGTGCCAGCAGTTTTTACGGTGGCTCTGGGGCCAACGTCCTGACTTTC. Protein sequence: CASSFYGGSGANVLTF.

Here the CDR3 DNA reads TGTGCCAGCAGCCACGGACAGGGCAGCACAGATACGCAGTATTTT. Residues: CASSHGQGSTDTQYF. V and J are TRBV9 and TRBJ2-3; 8 bases fit TRBD1. The V gene end was trimmed by 4 bases and the J gene end by 0 bases; junction bases not matched to a gene: 4. The length of the CDR3 is 15 residues. Per germline, CDR1 SGDLS and CDR2 YYNGEE.

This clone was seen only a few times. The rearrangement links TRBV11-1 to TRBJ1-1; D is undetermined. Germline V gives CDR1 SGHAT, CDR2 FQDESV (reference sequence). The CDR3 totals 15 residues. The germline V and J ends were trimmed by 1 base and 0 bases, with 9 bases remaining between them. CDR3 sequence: CASSLGASLNTEAFF. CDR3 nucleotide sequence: TGTGCCAGCAGCTTAGGGGCAAGCCTGAACACTGAAGCTTTCTTT.

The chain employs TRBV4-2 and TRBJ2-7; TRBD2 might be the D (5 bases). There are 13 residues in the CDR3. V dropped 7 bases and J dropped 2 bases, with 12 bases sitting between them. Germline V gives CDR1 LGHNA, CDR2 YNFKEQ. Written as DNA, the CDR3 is TGTGCCAGCAAGTCTACGGAGGCCTACGAGCAGTACTTC. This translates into CASKSTEAYEQYF.

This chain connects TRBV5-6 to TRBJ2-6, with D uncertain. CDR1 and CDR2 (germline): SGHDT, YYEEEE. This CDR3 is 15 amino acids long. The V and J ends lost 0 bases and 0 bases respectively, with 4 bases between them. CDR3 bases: TGTGCCAGCAGCTTGGCCGTCTCTGGGGCCAACGTCCTGACTTTC. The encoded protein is CASSLAVSGANVLTF.